What follows describes a single T cell receptor (beta chain). Its target is unknown. The PCR was carried out with 60 Vbeta primers and 13 Jbeta primers. Some clones are missing from TCRdb's copy, which holds only in-frame ones; the method was immunoSEQ multiplex PCR. The table lists around 90,000 clones, over 60% of them singletons. This CDR3 contains 18 residues. The junction had 9 bases not matched to a gene; V was cut back by 0 bases and J by 6 bases. CDR1 and CDR2 (germline): MDHEN, SYDVKM. The record originates from a study of cytomegalovirus exposure and HLA in healthy donors. Study outcomes and limitations: A few V segments could not be told apart, such as TRBV6-2 and TRBV6-3, and were left out.

J is TRBJ2-1 and V is TRBV28, with 12 nucleotides matching TRBD2. Sequenced material: PBMCs. The origin of this receptor is a boy younger than 18 in good health and CMV-seropositive. CDR3 DNA: TGTGCCAGCAGTTTATGGGACCTAGCGGGAGGGCCCGGCAATGAGCAGTTCTTC. This sequence encodes CASSLWDLAGGPGNEQFF.